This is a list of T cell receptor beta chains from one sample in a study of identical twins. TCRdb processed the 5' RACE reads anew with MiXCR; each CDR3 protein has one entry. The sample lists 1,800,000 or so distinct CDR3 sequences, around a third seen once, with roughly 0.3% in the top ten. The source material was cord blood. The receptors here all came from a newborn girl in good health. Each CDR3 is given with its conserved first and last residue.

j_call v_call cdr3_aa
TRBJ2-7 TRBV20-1 CSAKFLAGGTYEQYF
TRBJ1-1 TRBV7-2 CASSFRSRIRAFF
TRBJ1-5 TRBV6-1 CASSAGTATGTGQPQHF
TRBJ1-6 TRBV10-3 CAISGTGNSPLHF
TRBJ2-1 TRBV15 CATSRVSAGAYNEQFF
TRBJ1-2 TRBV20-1 CSASRAGYGYTF
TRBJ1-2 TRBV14 CASSQDPTGSGYTF
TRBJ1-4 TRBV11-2 CASRATGRGEKLFF
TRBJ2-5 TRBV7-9 CASSPRLAGWEETQYF
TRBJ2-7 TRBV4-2 CASSLGLAGVIPYEQYF
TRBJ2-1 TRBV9 CASSVGFCEQFF
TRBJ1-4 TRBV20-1 CSAPSTVTSEKLFF
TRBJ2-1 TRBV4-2 CASSQEMASGYNEQFF
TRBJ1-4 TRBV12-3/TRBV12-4 CASSPSVATNEKLFF
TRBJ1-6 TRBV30 CAWGRISNSPLHF
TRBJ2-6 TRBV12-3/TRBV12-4 CASSSRQVHSGANVLTF
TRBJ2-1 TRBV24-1 CATSDWWGPQFF
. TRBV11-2 CASSSPIQIETQYF
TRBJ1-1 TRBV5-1 CASSLSTGITEAFF
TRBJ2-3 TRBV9 CASGPSGMTDTQYF
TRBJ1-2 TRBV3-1 CASSQDSDRGSGYTF
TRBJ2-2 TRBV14 CASSQVPGIRELFF
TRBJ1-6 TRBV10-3 CAISDFTLYNSPLHF
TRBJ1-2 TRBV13 CASSLRGLPYGYTF
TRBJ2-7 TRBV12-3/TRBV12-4 CASSPTGTRGSYEQYF
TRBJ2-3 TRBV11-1 CASSLGPGGNTQYF
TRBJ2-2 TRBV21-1 CASFTAGRERETGELFF
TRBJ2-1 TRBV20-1 CSASQGPGYYNEQFF
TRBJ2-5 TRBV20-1 CSAARTLETQYF
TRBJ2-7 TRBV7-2 CASSFDDRVGEQYF
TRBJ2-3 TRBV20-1 CSAPGPYSSTDTQYF
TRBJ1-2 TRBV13 CASRPPGDAGYTF
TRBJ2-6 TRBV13 CASSLTVFGGLSGANVLTF
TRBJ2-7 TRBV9 CASSVESTYEQYF
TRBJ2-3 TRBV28 CASSFREGAQYF
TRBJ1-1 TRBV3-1 CASSLGPGAITEAFF
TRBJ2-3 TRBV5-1 CASNRGGSDTQYF
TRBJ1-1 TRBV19 CASSPPDSWTEAFF
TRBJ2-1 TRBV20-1 CSALEPWSYNEQFF
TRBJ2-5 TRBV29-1 CSVGNNQETQYF
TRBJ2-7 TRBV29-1 CSVVIQGSYEQYF
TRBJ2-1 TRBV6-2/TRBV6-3 CASNQQPRDIFTLGYNEQFF
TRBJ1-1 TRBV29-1 CSFGENTEAFF
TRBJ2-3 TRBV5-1 CACSLHTDTQYF
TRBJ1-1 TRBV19 CASSIIQDTEAFF
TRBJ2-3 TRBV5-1 CASSLEVRRGGRTDTQYF
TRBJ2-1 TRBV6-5 CASSYSINVINEQFF
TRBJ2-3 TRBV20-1 CSARVLDHTDTQYF
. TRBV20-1 CSAREVQGGYEQYF
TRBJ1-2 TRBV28 CASRPPGQGGYTF
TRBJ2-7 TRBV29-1 CSVERLFYEQYF
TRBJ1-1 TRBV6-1 CASSPLDSLGTEAFF
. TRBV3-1 CVSSQEWLQIGTQYF
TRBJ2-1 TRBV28 CASSAFRGALDNEQFF
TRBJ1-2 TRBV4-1 CASSQVHVERYTF
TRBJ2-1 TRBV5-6 CASSSGSGPRYNEQFF
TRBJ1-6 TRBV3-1 CASSQDRYQPNSPLHF
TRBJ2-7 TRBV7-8 CASSLAFYYEQYF
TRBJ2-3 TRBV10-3 CTIRLAGADTQYF
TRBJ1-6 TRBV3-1 CASSQGQVESPPHF